This TCR beta chain stems from a study of T cells in Graves' hyperthyroidism and ophthalmopathy. Amplified TCR beta CDR3 regions came from RNA transcripts. Initially, a first-round RT-PCR of the TCR CDR3 employed the HTBI primer set. TCRdb re-analysed the multiplex PCR reads in MiXCR, keeping a single row per CDR3 protein. The sample yields roughly 580,000 distinct CDR3 sequences, approximately 15% seen once. CDR1 is SGHTA, CDR2 FQGNSA, per germline. The trim removed 5 bases at V and 1 base at J, leaving 6 bases unmatched. CDR3 length equals 15 residues. This clonotype was observed a handful of times. Its antigen is still unknown. General study points: Ophthalmopathy was distinguished from stable hyperthyroidism by 13 V-J signatures.

Source material: blood. The TCR sequence derives from a woman aged 25 to 39 with Graves' hyperthyroidism that later progressed to Graves' ophthalmopathy. This chain joins TRBV7-2 and TRBJ2-3; 7 bases match TRBD1. CDR3 coding DNA: TGTGCCAGCAGCACCAGACAGGGAGGCACAGATACGCAGTATTTT. Its protein is CASSTRQGGTDTQYF.